This T cell receptor beta chain was captured by sequencing in a study of blood T cell repertoires in COVID-19. The CDR3 spans 14 residues. J was trimmed by 4 bases and V by 2 bases; bases with no gene match: 4. Per the germline V gene, CDR1 is KGHSH and CDR2 is LQKENI. Recruits, aged roughly 18 to 89 years, lived in 24 US areas. Categorization into cohorts depended on clinical history that participants reported. Original methodology: Counts of nucleated cells, estimated from reference gene primer amplification, were obtained. Produced via immunoSEQ multiplex PCR; TCRdb's table is partial and in-frame only. The DNA was the basis for D and trimming; V, J and clone size are from that table. The sample has 300,000 to 400,000 clones; roughly 87% are singletons.

This sequence joins TRBV18 and TRBJ1-2; 7 nucleotides line up with TRBD1. Material: PBMCs or T cells enriched from blood (not recorded which). The TCR sequence derives from a woman between 25 and 40 years old who had recovered from COVID-19. This chain's CDR3 is CASSPGTDVYGYTF. CDR3 coding DNA: TGTGCCAGCTCACCAGGGACAGACGTCTATGGCTACACCTTC. The full variable domain, its missing parts supplied by reference TRBV18 and TRBJ1-2, is NAGVMQNPRHLVRRRGQEARLRCSPMKGHSHVYWYRQLPEEGLKFMVYLQKENIIDESGMPKERFSAEFPKEGPSILRIQQVVRGDSAAYFCASSPGTDVYGYTFGSGTRLTVV.